Following are 32 T cell receptor beta chains from one sample sequenced in a study of T cell changes during pregnancy in multiple sclerosis. The protocol was immunoSEQ multiplex PCR, while the TCRdb copy is restricted to in-frame clones and leaves out a portion. The table lists more than 35,000 clones, approximately 93% of them singletons, with about 8.5% in the top ten. Sequencing was performed on CD8+ T cells from peripheral blood mononuclear cells, taken in the third trimester of pregnancy. These receptors originate from a female donor with multiple sclerosis, enrolled in a pregnancy study.

V gene TRBV5-4 combines with J gene TRBJ1-1; 7 positions agree with TRBD1. Germline CDR1 is SGHNT and CDR2 is YYREEE (reference sequence). The V segment lost 0 bases and the J segment 4 bases; nucleotides outside the gene matches: 6. This CDR3 contains 15 residues. The CDR3 is CASSLDPGGTTEAFF. CDR3 in DNA: TGTGCCAGCAGCTTGGATCCAGGGGGGACCACTGAAGCTTTCTTT.

This clone has only one observation. The chain recombines TRBV19 with TRBJ2-7; 7 bases are shared with TRBD1. V shed 0 bases, J shed 3 bases, and the junction held 2 bases outside the gene matches. Germline assignment: CDR1 LNHDA and CDR2 SQIVND (reference sequence). The CDR3 is made up of 14 amino acids. This CDR3 reads CASSIEGGVYEQYF. The CDR3 DNA follows: TGTGCCAGTAGTATAGAAGGGGGCGTCTACGAGCAGTACTTC.

The V call is TRBV10-2, the J call TRBJ1-3, with D maybe TRBD1 (5 bases). Trimming removed 6 bases from V and 0 bases from J, with 12 bases in between. This CDR3 region has 15 residues. The germline gives CDR1 WSHSY, CDR2 SAAADI. CDR3 residues: CASRQELTSGNTIYF. CDR3 coding DNA: TGCGCCAGCAGACAGGAGCTAACCTCTGGAAACACCATATATTTT.

This clone was detected only once. This chain links TRBV5-6 with TRBJ1-1, with 9 nucleotides matching TRBD1. The V and J ends lost 4 bases and 11 bases, in that order; junction bases with no gene match: 6. The CDR3 length is 12 residues. CDR1 and CDR2 (germline): SGHDT, YYEEEE. The CDR3 protein is CASSSGQGRAFF. In DNA form, the CDR3 reads TGTGCCAGCAGCAGCGGACAGGGGCGGGCTTTCTTT.

To note about this clone: The junction shows a germline mismatch at one end, possibly a read error. The chain couples TRBV7-7 to TRBJ1-6; D perhaps matches TRBD1 (6 bases). This CDR3 has 16 residues. The germline V gene encodes CDR1 SSHAT and CDR2 FNYEAQ (reference sequence). The CDR3: CASSASTGLGNSPLHF. CDR3 DNA sequence: TGTGCTAGCAGCGCATCGACAGGCCTTGGTAATTCACCCCTCCACTTT.

V gene TRBV7-3 combines with J gene TRBJ2-1; 10 bases map to TRBD2. This CDR3 is 15 amino acids long. The germline CDR1 and CDR2 sequences are SGHTA and FQGTGA. The junction had 8 bases not matched to a gene; V was cut back by 4 bases and J by 8 bases. CDR3 nucleotides: TGTGCCAGCAGCTCACTAGCGGGGTCCAGCGATGAGCAGTTCTTC. Amino acid sequence: CASSSLAGSSDEQFF.

The V gene is TRBV6-1, the J gene TRBJ1-6; a possible D gene is TRBD1 (6 bases). The germline gives CDR1 MNHNS, CDR2 SASEGT. The V gene lost 7 bases and the J gene lost 9 bases, with 19 bases spanning the gap. This CDR3 is built from 15 residues. DNA for the CDR3: TGTGCCAGCACCATAGACAGGTCCAACGGTTCACCCCTCCACTTT. Amino acids: CASTIDRSNGSPLHF.

The rearrangement links TRBV9 to TRBJ2-1; D not resolved. V lost 3 bases and J 5 bases, leaving 6 bases between the germline ends. The V gene's germline CDR1 is SGDLS and CDR2 YYNGEE. This CDR3 has 12 amino acids. The CDR3 spells CASSARDNEQFF. In DNA, the CDR3 is TGTGCCAGCAGCGCCCGGGACAATGAGCAGTTCTTC.

The V and J genes are TRBV27 and TRBJ1-5, with 7 nucleotides matching TRBD1. V lost 5 bases, J lost 7 bases, and 11 bases stayed unmatched. The CDR3 has 15 amino acids. Per the germline V gene, CDR1 is MNHEY and CDR2 is SMNVEV (reference sequence). The CDR3 here is CASSPRGRDGQPQHF. The CDR3 coding sequence is TGTGCCAGCAGTCCTAGGGGGCGAGACGGACAGCCCCAGCATTTT.

The rearrangement joins TRBV27 to TRBJ1-1; 8 positions agree with TRBD1. The ends lost 3 bases at V and 1 base at J; junction bases unmatched: 4. There are 15 residues in the CDR3. Per germline, CDR1 MNHEY and CDR2 SMNVEV (reference sequence). CDR3: CASSFSGTGNTEAFF. Here the CDR3 DNA reads TGTGCCAGCAGTTTCTCCGGGACAGGGAACACTGAAGCTTTCTTT.

This clone was picked up one time. The chain uses TRBV13 and TRBJ1-5; the D is unclear. The CDR3 length is 13 residues. CDR1 PRHDT and CDR2 FYEKMQ come from the germline V gene (reference sequence). V lost 0 bases to trimming and J lost 4 bases, with 4 bases between them. CDR3 in amino acids: CASSLGPNQPQHF. CDR3 bases: TGTGCCAGCAGCTTAGGCCCGAATCAGCCCCAGCATTTT.

This clone appeared once. This chain links TRBV29-1 with TRBJ1-2, with 7 bases matching TRBD1. J gave up 4 bases and V 2 bases, and 4 bases lay outside the gene matches. Germline V gives CDR1 SQVTM, CDR2 ANQGSEA. The CDR3 length is 13 residues. CDR3 nucleotide sequence: TGCAGCGTTGAAAAGGGGGCAAGCTATGGCTACACCTTC. Translated: CSVEKGASYGYTF.

This chain links TRBV13 with TRBJ1-1; the D gene is possibly TRBD1 (5 bases). The CDR3 extends over 15 amino acids. V dropped 6 bases and J dropped 1 base, with 15 bases sitting between them. Germline loops: CDR1 PRHDT, CDR2 FYEKMQ (reference sequence). This CDR3 reads CASRGATGGNTEAFF. For the CDR3, the DNA is TGTGCCAGCAGAGGGGCCACCGGGGGGAACACTGAAGCTTTCTTT.

The chain couples TRBV2 to TRBJ2-1; weak D call: TRBD2 (7 bases). V lost 4 bases and J 9 bases, leaving 13 bases between the germline ends. In germline, CDR1 is SNHLY, CDR2 FYNNEI. The length of the CDR3 is 13 residues. The CDR3 protein is CASSGGGGLEQFF. The CDR3 bases are TGTGCCAGCAGTGGAGGGGGGGGGCTTGAGCAGTTCTTC.

The CDR3 reads CASSLTGTDHEQYF. The CDR3 DNA reads as TGTGCCAGCAGCCTCACCGGGACAGACCACGAGCAGTACTTC. This chain uses TRBV7-6 with TRBJ2-7; TRBD1 aligns across 7 bases. Germline CDR1 reads SGHVS; CDR2 reads FNYEAQ. Unmatched junction bases numbered 9, after V lost 5 bases and J lost 5 bases. The CDR3 runs 14 residues.

The V and J genes are TRBV21-1 and TRBJ1-5; the table's D call TRBD1 went unverified against the DNA. TRBV21-1 is classified as a pseudogene. The CDR3 sequence is 12 residues long. The CDR3 DNA is TGTGCCGGTCACAGGGTCGGCCAGCCCCAGCATTTT. The encoded protein is CAGHRVGQPQHF.

This chain connects TRBV9 to TRBJ2-7, with TRBD1 matching 8 bases. Germline values: CDR1 SGDLS, CDR2 YYNGEE. The junction had 8 bases not matched to a gene; V was cut back by 2 bases and J by 7 bases. The CDR3 is 14 residues long. In nucleotides, the CDR3 is TGTGCCAGCAGCGTGGACAGGGCCTTTGGTGAGCAGTACTTC. It specifies CASSVDRAFGEQYF.

The chain recombines TRBV9 with TRBJ1-2; no clear D gene. The V gene's germline CDR1 is SGDLS and CDR2 YYNGEE. The CDR3 runs to 15 residues. V was pared by 4 bases and J by 5 bases, with 18 bases between. The CDR3 loop reads CASSPSPGSGYGYTF. The CDR3 DNA reads as TGTGCCAGCAGCCCCAGCCCGGGGAGTGGTTATGGCTACACCTTC.

This clone has just one count. The genes are TRBV29-1 and TRBJ1-1; D gene ambiguous. Germline V gene lookup returns CDR1 SQVTM and CDR2 ANQGSEA. V dropped 1 base and J dropped 6 bases, with 9 bases sitting between them. The CDR3 contains 12 residues. CDR3 protein: CSVEGAAAEAFF. The CDR3 DNA reads as TGCAGCGTTGAAGGGGCTGCCGCTGAAGCTTTCTTT.

The chain has TRBV7-9 and TRBJ1-5; the D is unclear. The CDR3 length is 13 residues. V was clipped by 1 base and J by 6 bases, with 7 bases between them. Per germline, CDR1 SEHNR and CDR2 FQNEAQ (reference sequence). The CDR3: CASSLGGGQPQHF. The DNA of the CDR3 is TGTGCCAGCAGCTTAGGAGGTGGTCAGCCCCAGCATTTT.

The V gene is TRBV5-6, the J gene TRBJ2-3, with D perhaps TRBD2 (6 bases). This CDR3 has 14 amino acids. Germline-derived CDR1 and CDR2 are SGHDT and YYEEEE. The germline V and J ends were trimmed by 4 bases and 2 bases, with 11 bases remaining between them. This CDR3 reads CASSMGTYTDTQYF. The CDR3 nucleotides read TGTGCCAGCAGCATGGGGACTTACACAGATACGCAGTATTTT.

V usage is TRBV5-6 and J usage is TRBJ1-1; D not resolved. The ends were cut back, 0 bases at V and 7 bases at J, with 7 bases in the middle. The CDR3 extends over 12 amino acids. Germline CDR1 reads SGHDT; CDR2 reads YYEEEE. CDR3 in amino acids: CASSLGSGEAFF. The CDR3 DNA sequence: TGTGCCAGCAGCTTGGGATCGGGTGAAGCTTTCTTT.

The CDR3 DNA reads as TGTGCCAGCAGCGACGGACAGGGTTATGGCTACACCTTC. Encoded protein: CASSDGQGYGYTF. V is TRBV13 and J is TRBJ1-2; 8 bases agree with TRBD1. The V segment lost 5 bases and the J segment 5 bases; nucleotides outside the gene matches: 4. Germline CDR1 reads PRHDT; CDR2 reads FYEKMQ (reference sequence). The CDR3 has 13 amino acids.

The chain combines TRBV6-5 with TRBJ2-5; D not certain. Germline V gene lookup returns CDR1 MNHEY and CDR2 SVGAGI. CDR3 length: 14 residues. Trimming left V 0 bases short and J 5 bases short, with 10 bases between. CDR3 nucleotides: TGTGCCAGCAGTTACTCTTACCTAAAGGAGACCCAGTACTTC. Protein product: CASSYSYLKETQYF.

The V gene is TRBV6-5, the J gene TRBJ1-1; D not certain. V was cut by 6 bases and J by 4 bases, with 18 bases left in between. The CDR3 length is 15 residues. Germline V lookup: CDR1 MNHEY, CDR2 SVGAGI. DNA of the CDR3: TGTGCCAGCAGCCCCGGGAGGTCCATAGGCACTGAAGCTTTCTTT. Encoded protein: CASSPGRSIGTEAFF.

The chain joins TRBV5-6 to TRBJ2-7; 11 nucleotides agree with TRBD1. The CDR3 is made up of 14 amino acids. Unmatched junction bases numbered 5, after V lost 2 bases and J lost 7 bases. Germline V lookup: CDR1 SGHDT, CDR2 YYEEEE. The CDR3 protein is CASSFGTGGIEQYF. For the CDR3, the DNA is TGTGCCAGCAGCTTTGGGACAGGGGGAATTGAGCAGTACTTC.

V and J are TRBV6-5 and TRBJ1-6, with D possibly being TRBD1 (5 bases). CDR1 and CDR2 (germline): MNHEY, SVGAGI. This CDR3 comprises 13 residues. Trimming pared 6 bases from V and 17 bases from J, leaving 20 bases between. The DNA of the CDR3 is TGTGCCAGCAGGCTACTGAGGGGAGGGGTTTTCCACTTT. Translation gives CASRLLRGGVFHF.

The chain joins TRBV30 to TRBJ2-7; TRBD1 aligns across 10 bases. CDR1 and CDR2 from the germline V gene are GTSNPN and SVGIG (reference sequence). The CDR3 contains 15 residues. V gave up 3 bases and J gave up 5 bases; unmatched junction bases: 10. The CDR3, as DNA: TGTGCCTGGAGGGTCGACAGGGGGCTTGGGAACGAGCAGTACTTC. The encoded protein is CAWRVDRGLGNEQYF.

The rearrangement joins TRBV4-1 to TRBJ2-1; 11 bases map to TRBD2. The CDR3 spans 17 residues. CDR1 and CDR2 (germline): MGHRA, YSYEKL. V lost 1 base, J lost 7 bases, and 9 bases stayed unmatched. CDR3 region: CASSQALLAGEGNEQFF. The CDR3 bases are TGCGCCAGCAGCCAAGCCTTACTAGCGGGGGAGGGAAATGAGCAGTTCTTC.

V is TRBV6-1 and J is TRBJ2-1; possible D gene TRBD2, 6 bases. There are 12 residues in the CDR3. The germline V gene has CDR1 MNHNS and CDR2 SASEGT. The ends were cut back, 7 bases at V and 8 bases at J, with 12 bases in the middle. CDR3 sequence reads: CASTGTGDEQFF. CDR3 DNA: TGTGCCAGCACCGGCACGGGGGATGAGCAGTTCTTC.

V gene TRBV4-2 combines with J gene TRBJ2-7, with 15 nucleotides matching TRBD2. CDR1 is LGHNA and CDR2 is YNFKEQ in the germline V gene. The V and J ends lost 2 bases and 5 bases, in that order; junction bases with no gene match: 7. The CDR3 loop spans 17 amino acids. CDR3 nucleotide sequence: TGTGCCAGCAGCCAATTAGGACTAGCGGGGGGGAAGAACGAGCAGTACTTC. This sequence encodes CASSQLGLAGGKNEQYF.

The chain employs TRBV5-1 and TRBJ2-1, with no clear D. CDR1 and CDR2 (germline): SGHRS, YFSETQ. The CDR3 extends over 15 amino acids. The V end was cut by 2 bases, the J end by 0 bases, with 9 bases between. The CDR3 bases are TGCGCCAGCAGCTTAGACTTCAGCTCCTACAATGAGCAGTTCTTC. Its protein product is CASSLDFSSYNEQFF.